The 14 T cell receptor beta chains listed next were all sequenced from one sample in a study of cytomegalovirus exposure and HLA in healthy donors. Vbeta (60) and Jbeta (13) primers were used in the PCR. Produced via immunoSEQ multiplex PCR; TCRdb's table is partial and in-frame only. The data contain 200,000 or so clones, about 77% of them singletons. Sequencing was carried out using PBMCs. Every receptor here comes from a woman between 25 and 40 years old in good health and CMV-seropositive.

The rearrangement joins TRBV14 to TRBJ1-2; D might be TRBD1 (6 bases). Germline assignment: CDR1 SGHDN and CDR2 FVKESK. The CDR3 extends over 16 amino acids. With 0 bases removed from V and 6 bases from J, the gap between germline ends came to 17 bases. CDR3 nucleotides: TGTGCCAGCAGCCAAGAAATAGGCAGGGGATATAATGGCTACACCTTC. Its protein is CASSQEIGRGYNGYTF.

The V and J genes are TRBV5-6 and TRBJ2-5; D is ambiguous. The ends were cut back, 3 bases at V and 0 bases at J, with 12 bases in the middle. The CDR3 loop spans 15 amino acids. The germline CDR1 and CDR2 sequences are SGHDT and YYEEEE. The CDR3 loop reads CASSSPTWYQETQYF. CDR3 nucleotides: TGTGCCAGCAGCTCCCCGACTTGGTACCAAGAGACCCAGTACTTC.

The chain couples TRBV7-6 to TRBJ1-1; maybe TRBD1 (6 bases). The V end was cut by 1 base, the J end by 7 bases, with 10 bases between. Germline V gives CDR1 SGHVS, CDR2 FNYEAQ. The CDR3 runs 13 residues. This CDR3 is CASSLEQGLEAFF. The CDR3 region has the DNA TGTGCCAGCAGCTTAGAACAGGGCCTTGAAGCTTTCTTT.

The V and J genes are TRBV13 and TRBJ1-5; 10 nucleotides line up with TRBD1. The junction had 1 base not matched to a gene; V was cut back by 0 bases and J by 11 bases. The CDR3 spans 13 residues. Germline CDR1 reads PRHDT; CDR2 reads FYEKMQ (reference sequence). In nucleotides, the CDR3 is TGTGCCAGCAGCTTAGGGGGACAGGGGTCCCAGCATTTT. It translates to CASSLGGQGSQHF.

The CDR3 here is CASSQDLRQGIGYTF. CDR3 nucleotides: TGCGCCAGCAGCCAAGATCTGAGACAGGGGATAGGCTACACCTTC. This chain connects TRBV4-3 to TRBJ1-2; 8 nucleotides align to TRBD1. Germline V gene lookup returns CDR1 LGHNA and CDR2 YSLEER. This CDR3 contains 15 residues. Unmatched junction bases numbered 8, after V lost 0 bases and J lost 8 bases.

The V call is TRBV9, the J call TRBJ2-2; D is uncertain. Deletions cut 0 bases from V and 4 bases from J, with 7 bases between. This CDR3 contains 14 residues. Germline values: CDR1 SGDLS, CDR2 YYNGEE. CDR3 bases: TGTGCCAGCAGCGTAGCGCATAGCACCGGGGAGCTGTTTTTT. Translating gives CASSVAHSTGELFF.

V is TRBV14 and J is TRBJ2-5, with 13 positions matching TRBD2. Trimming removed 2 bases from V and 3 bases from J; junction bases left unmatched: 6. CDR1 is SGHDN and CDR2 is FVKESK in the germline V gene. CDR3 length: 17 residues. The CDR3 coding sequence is TGTGCCAGCAGCCAAAGGACTAGCGGGAGAGGGGAAGAGACCCAGTACTTC. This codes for CASSQRTSGRGEETQYF. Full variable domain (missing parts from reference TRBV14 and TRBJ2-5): EAGVTQFPSHSVIEKGQTVTLRCDPISGHDNLYWYRRVMGKEIKFLLHFVKESKQDESGMPNNRFLAERTGGTYSTLKVQPAELEDSGVYFCASSQRTSGRGEETQYFGPGTRLLVL.

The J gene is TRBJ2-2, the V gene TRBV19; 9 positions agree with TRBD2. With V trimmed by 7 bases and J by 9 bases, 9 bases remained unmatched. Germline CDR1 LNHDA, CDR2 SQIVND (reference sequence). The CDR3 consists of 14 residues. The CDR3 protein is CASIGREGHRELFF. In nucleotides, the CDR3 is TGTGCCAGTATCGGGCGGGAGGGTCATCGGGAGCTGTTTTTT.

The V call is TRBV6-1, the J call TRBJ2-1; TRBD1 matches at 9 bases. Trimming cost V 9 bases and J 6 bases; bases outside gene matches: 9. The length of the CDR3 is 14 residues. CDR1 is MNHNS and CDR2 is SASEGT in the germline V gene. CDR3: CASQRDRDPNEQFF. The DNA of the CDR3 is TGTGCCAGTCAGCGGGACAGGGATCCCAATGAGCAGTTCTTC.

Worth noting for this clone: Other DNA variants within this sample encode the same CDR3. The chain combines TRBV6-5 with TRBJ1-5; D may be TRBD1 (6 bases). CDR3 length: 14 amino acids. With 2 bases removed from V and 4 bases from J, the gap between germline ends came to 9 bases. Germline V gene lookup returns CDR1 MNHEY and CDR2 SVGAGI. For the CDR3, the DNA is TGTGCCAGCAGTTACGGGGGCCAAAATCAGCCCCAGCATTTT. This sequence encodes CASSYGGQNQPQHF.

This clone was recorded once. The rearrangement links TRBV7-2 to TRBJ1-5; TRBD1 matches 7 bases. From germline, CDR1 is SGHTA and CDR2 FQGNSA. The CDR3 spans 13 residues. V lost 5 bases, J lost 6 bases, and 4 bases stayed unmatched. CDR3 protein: CASSGTGVQPQHF. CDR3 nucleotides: TGTGCCAGCAGCGGTACAGGGGTTCAGCCCCAGCATTTT.

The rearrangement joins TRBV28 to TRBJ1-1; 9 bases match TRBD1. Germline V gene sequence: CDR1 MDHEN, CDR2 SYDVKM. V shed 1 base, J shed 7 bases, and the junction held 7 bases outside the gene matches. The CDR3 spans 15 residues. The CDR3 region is CASSLYGQGFNEAFF. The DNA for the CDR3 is TGTGCCAGCAGTTTATATGGACAGGGGTTTAATGAAGCTTTCTTT.

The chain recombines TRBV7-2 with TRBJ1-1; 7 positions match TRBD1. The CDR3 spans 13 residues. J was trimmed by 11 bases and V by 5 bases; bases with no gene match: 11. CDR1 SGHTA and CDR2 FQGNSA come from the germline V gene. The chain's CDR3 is CASSRYSRGAAFF. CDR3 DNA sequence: TGTGCCAGCAGCAGGTACAGCAGGGGGGCGGCTTTCTTT.

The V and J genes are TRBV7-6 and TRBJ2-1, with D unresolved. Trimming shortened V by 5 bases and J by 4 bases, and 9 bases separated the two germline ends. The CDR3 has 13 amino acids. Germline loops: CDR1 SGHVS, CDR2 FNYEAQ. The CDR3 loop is CASSRPGYNEQFF. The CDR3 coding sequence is TGTGCCAGCAGCCGACCGGGTTACAATGAGCAGTTCTTC. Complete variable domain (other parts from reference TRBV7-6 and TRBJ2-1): GAGVSQSPRYKVTKRGQDVALRCDPISGHVSLYWYRQALGQGPEFLTYFNYEAQQDKSGLPNDRFSAERPEGSISTLTIQRTEQRDSAMYRCASSRPGYNEQFFGPGTRLTVL.